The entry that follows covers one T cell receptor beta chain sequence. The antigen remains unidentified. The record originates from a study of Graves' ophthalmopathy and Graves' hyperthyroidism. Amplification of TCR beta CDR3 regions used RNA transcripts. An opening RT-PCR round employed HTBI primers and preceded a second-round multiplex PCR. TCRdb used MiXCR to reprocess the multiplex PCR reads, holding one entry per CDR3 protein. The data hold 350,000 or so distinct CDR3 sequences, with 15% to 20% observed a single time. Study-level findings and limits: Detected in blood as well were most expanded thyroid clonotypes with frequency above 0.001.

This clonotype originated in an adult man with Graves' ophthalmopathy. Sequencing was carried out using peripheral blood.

The DNA of the CDR3 is TGTGCCAGCTCCGGGGGGGGTGGGTTCTATGGCTACACCTTC. Translated, it gives CASSGGGGFYGYTF. The chain joins TRBV27 to TRBJ1-2; maybe TRBD1 (5 bases). V gave up 8 bases and J gave up 4 bases, with 17 bases separating them. This CDR3 is built from 14 residues. CDR1 MNHEY and CDR2 SMNVEV come from the germline V gene (reference sequence).